This T cell receptor beta chain originates from a study of blood T cell repertoires in COVID-19. Study-wide context: Sources were T cells, B-cell-depleted T cells, or PBMCs; the material itself was cDNA or gDNA.

The data were produced by immunoSEQ multiplex PCR, yet TCRdb's version contains in-frame clones alone and is incomplete. This table holds 200,000 to 250,000 clones, 70% to 85% found once. The CDR3 has 12 residues. Germline V CDR1 and CDR2: SNHLY, FYNNEI. After removal of 8 bases from V and 5 bases from J, the junction contained 3 bases not matched to a gene. Material for sequencing was PBMCs or T cells enriched from blood (not recorded which). V usage is TRBV2 and J usage is TRBJ2-3; TRBD2 agrees at 8 bases. This clonotype originated in a woman in her fifties or sixties who had recovered from COVID-19. The CDR3 nucleotides are TGTGCCAGCGCAACTAGCGGAGATACGCAGTATTTT. This codes for CASATSGDTQYF.